This T cell receptor beta chain was sequenced during a study of T cells in localized non-small cell lung cancer. As regards this clone: Its target is unknown.

Findings and caveats of the study: Uninvolved adjacent lung showed higher T cell clonality than tumor. Analysis by sequencing included only one tumor region, so heterogeneity remains possible. Prolonged overall survival went with higher T cell density in the blood. Paired adjacent lung recovered a median about 60 of the top 100 tumor clones.

The protocol was immunoSEQ multiplex PCR, while the TCRdb copy is restricted to in-frame clones and leaves out a portion. The profile shows about 25,000 clones, 70% to 90% of them singletons. The CDR3 sequence is 15 residues long. In germline, CDR1 is SGHTA, CDR2 FQGTGA. V lost 4 bases and J 6 bases, leaving 17 bases between the germline ends. Sequencing used peripheral blood, obtained before any cancer treatment. This receptor was taken from a male donor older than 55 with stage II squamous cell lung carcinoma. The rearrangement links TRBV7-3 to TRBJ2-3; the D gene is possibly TRBD2 (6 bases). For the CDR3, the DNA is TGTGCCAGCAGCTGGAGGGGAGGCGAGATTGATACGCAGTATTTT. Its protein is CASSWRGGEIDTQYF.